Sequencing of this T cell receptor beta chain was carried out in a study of blood T cell repertoires in COVID-19. Study summary: From T cells, B-cell-depleted T cells, or PBMCs came the material, which was cDNA or gDNA.

The CDR3 sequence is 14 residues long. From germline, CDR1 is LGHDT and CDR2 YNNKEL (reference sequence). Trimming removed 1 base from V and 1 base from J, with 7 bases in between. Using immunoSEQ multiplex PCR, the repertoire was profiled, and TCRdb retains in-frame clones only, with some absent. The sample has about 90,000 clones; 89% are singletons. Seattle researchers signed up patients amid active infection and tracked them longitudinally. The sequence was collected from a man in his forties or fifties with COVID-19, enrolled during active disease. This chain connects TRBV3-1 (or the pseudogene TRBV3-2) to TRBJ1-1, with no clear D. The sample taken for sequencing was peripheral blood. CDR3 nucleotides: TGTGCCAGCAGCCAAGCGTCGGGGAACACTGAAGCTTTCTTT. Translating it yields CASSQASGNTEAFF.